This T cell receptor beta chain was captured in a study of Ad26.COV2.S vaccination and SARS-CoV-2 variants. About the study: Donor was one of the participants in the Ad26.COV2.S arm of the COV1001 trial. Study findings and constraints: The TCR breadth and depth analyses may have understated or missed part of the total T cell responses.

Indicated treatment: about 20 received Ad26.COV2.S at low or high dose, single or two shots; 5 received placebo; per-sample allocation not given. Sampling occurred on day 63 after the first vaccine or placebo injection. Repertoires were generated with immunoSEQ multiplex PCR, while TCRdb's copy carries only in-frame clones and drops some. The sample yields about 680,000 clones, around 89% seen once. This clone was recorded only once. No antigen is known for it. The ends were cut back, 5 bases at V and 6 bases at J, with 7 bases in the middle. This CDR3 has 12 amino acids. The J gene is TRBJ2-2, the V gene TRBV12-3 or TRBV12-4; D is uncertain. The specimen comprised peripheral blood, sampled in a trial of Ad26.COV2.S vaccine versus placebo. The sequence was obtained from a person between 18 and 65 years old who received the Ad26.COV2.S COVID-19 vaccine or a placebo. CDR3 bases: TGTGCCAGCAGTCCCTCGGCCGGGGAGCTGTTTTTT. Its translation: CASSPSAGELFF.